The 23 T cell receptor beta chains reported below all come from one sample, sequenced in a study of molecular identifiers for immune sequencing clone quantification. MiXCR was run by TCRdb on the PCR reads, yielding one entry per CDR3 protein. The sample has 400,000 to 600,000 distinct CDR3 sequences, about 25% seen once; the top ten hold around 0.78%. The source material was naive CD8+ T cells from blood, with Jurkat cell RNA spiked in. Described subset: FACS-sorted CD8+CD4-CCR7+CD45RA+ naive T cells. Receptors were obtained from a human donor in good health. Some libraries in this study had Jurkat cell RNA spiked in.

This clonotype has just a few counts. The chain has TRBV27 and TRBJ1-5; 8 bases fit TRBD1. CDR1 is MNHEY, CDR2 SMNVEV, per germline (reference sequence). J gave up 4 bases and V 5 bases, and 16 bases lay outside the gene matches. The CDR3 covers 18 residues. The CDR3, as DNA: TGTGCCAGCAGTCCAATACACCCGGACAGGGAGAAGAATCAGCCCCAGCATTTT. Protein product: CASSPIHPDREKNQPQHF.

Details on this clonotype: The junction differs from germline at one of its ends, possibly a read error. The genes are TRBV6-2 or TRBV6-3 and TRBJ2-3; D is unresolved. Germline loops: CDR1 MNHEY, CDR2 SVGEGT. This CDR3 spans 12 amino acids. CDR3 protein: CAGSYSTDTQYF. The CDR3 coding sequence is TGTGCCGGCAGTTACTCGACAGATACGCAGTATTTT.

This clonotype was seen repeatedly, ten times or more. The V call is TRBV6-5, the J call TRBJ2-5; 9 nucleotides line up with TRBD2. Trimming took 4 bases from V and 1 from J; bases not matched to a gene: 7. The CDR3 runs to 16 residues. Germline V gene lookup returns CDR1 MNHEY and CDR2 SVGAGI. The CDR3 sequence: CASSSDSGGPQETQYF. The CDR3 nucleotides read TGTGCCAGCAGTTCGGATAGCGGGGGCCCCCAAGAGACCCAGTACTTC.

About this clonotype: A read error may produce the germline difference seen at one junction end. The CDR3 nucleotides read TGCGACAGCAGCTCCACCAGCGGAGTGGGGTACGAGCAGTACTTC. Translating gives CDSSSTSGVGYEQYF. The chain recombines TRBV4-1 with TRBJ2-7, with TRBD2 as a possible D gene (5 bases). Germline V gene lookup returns CDR1 MGHRA and CDR2 YSYEKL. The CDR3 contains 15 residues.

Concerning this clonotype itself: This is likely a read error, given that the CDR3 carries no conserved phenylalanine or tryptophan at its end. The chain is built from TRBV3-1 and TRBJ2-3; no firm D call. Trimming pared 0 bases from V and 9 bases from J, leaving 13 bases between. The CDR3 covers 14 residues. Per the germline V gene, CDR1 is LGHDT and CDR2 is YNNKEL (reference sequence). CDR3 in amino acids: CASSQDPSVETQYL. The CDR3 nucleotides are TGTGCCAGCAGCCAAGACCCCTCCGTCGAAACGCAGTATCTT.

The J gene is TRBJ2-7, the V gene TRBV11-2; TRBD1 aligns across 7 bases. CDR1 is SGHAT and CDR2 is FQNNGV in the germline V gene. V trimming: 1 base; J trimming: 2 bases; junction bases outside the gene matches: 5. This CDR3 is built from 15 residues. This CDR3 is CASSLGTGVTYEQYF. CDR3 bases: TGTGCCAGCAGCTTAGGTACAGGGGTTACCTACGAGCAGTACTTC.

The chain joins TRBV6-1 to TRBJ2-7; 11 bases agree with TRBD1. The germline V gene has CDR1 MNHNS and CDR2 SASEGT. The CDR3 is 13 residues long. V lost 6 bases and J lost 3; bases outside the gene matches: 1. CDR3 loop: CASRGQGVYEQYF. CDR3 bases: TGTGCCAGCAGGGGACAGGGGGTCTACGAGCAGTACTTC.

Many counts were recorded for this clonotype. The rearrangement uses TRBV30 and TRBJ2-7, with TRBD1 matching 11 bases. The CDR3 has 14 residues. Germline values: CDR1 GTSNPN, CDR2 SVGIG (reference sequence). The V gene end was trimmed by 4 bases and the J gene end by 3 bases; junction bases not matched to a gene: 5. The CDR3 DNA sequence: TGTGCCTGGACCGGGACAGGGGGGTTCTACGAGCAGTACTTC. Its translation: CAWTGTGGFYEQYF.

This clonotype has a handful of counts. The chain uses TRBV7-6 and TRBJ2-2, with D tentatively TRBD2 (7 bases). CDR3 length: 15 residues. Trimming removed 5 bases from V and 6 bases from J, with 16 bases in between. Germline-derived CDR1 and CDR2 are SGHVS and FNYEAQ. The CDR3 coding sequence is TGTGCCAGCAGCGGGGAGGGACACGCCGCCGGGGAGCTGTTTTTT. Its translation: CASSGEGHAAGELFF.

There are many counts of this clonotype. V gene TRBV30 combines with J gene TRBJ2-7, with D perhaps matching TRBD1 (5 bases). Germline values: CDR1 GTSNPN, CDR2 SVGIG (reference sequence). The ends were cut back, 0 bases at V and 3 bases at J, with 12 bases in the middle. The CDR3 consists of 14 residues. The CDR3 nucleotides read TGTGCCTGGAGTGTCTGGCAGGGTGGCTACGAGCAGTACTTC. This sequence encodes CAWSVWQGGYEQYF.

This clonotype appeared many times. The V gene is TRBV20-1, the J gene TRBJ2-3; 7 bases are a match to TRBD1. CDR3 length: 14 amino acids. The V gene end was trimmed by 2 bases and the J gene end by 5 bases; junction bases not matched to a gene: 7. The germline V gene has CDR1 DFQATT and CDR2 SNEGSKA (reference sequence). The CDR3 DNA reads TGCAGTGCTAGATTCACAGGGGCCGAAGATACGCAGTATTTT. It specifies CSARFTGAEDTQYF.

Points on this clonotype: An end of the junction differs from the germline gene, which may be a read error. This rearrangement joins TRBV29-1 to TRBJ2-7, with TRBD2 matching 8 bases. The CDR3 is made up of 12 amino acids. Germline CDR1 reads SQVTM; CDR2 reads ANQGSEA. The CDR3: CSVTSGPYEQCF. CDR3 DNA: TGCAGCGTTACTAGCGGACCCTACGAGCAGTGCTTC.

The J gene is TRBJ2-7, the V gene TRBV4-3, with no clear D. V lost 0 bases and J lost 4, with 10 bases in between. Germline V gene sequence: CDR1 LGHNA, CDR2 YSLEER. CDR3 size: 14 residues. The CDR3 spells CASSQDDMLYEQYF. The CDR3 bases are TGCGCCAGCAGCCAAGATGACATGCTGTACGAGCAGTACTTC.

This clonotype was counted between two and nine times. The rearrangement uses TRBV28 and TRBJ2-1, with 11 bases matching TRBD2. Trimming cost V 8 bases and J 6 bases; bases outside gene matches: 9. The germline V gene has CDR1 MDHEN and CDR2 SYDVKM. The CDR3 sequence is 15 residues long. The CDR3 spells CASGKGLAAVNEQFF. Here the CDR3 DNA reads TGTGCCAGCGGTAAGGGACTAGCGGCGGTCAATGAGCAGTTCTTC.

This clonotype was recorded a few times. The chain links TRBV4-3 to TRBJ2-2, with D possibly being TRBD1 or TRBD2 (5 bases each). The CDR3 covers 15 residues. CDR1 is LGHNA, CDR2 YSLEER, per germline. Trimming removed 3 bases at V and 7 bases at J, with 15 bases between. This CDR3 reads CASSHLSRDGGELFF. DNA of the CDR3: TGCGCCAGCAGCCACTTATCCAGGGACGGCGGGGAGCTGTTTTTT.

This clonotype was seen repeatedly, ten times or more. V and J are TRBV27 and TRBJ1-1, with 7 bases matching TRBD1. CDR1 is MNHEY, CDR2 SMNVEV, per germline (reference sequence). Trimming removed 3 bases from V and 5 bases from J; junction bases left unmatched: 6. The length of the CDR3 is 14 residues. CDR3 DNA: TGTGCCAGCAGTTTTTACAGGGGAAATACTGAAGCTTTCTTT. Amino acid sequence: CASSFYRGNTEAFF.

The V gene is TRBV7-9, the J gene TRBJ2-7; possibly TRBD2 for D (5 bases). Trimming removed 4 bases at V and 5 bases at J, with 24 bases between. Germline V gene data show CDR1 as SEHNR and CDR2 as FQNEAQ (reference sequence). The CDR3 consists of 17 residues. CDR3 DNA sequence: TGTGCCAGCAGCTCGGATATTAGTTTCGGGAACCTAGACGAGCAGTACTTC. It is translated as CASSSDISFGNLDEQYF.

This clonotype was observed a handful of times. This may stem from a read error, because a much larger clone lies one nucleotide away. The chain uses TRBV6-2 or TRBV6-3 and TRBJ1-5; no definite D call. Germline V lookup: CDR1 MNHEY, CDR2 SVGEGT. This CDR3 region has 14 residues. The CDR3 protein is CASSRTFSNPPQHF. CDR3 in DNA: TGTGCCAGCAGCCGGACCTTTAGCAATCCGCCCCAGCATTTT.

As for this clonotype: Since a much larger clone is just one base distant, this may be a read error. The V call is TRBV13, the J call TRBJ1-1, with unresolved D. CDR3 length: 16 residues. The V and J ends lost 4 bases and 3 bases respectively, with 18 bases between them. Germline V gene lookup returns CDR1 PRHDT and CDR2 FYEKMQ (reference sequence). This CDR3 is CASSSEGRVGDTEAFF. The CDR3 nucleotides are TGTGCCAGCAGCTCAGAGGGTCGGGTAGGCGACACTGAAGCTTTCTTT.

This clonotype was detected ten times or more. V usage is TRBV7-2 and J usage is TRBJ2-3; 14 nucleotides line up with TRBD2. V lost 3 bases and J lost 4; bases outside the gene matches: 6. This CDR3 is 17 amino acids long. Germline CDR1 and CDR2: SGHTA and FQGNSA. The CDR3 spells CASSLGLAGVSADTQYF. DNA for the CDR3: TGTGCCAGCAGCTTGGGACTAGCGGGAGTAAGTGCAGATACGCAGTATTTT.

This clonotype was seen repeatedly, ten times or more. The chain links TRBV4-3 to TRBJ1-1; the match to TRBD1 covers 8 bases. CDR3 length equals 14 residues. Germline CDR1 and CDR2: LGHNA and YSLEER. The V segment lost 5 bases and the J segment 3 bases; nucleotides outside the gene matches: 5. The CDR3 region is CASSATGGYTEAFF. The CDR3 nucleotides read TGCGCCAGCAGCGCAACAGGGGGTTACACTGAAGCTTTCTTT.

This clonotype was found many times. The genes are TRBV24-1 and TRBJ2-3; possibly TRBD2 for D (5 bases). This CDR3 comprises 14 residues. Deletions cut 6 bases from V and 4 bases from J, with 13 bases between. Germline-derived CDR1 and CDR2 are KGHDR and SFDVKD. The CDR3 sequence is CATSNRDNADTQYF. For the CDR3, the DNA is TGTGCCACCAGTAACCGGGATAATGCAGATACGCAGTATTTT.

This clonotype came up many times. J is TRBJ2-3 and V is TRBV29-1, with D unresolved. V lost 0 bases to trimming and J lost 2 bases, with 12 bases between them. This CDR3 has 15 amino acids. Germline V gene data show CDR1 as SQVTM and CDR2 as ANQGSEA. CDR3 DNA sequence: TGCAGCGTTGAAGACGGGCTTCGAAACACAGATACGCAGTATTTT. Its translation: CSVEDGLRNTDTQYF.